This T cell receptor (beta chain) was found in a study of cytomegalovirus exposure and HLA in healthy donors. The PCR ran on 60 Vbeta and 13 Jbeta primers. TCRdb keeps only in-frame clones here, not all; method: immunoSEQ multiplex PCR. The table includes roughly 150,000 clones, 70% detected once. CDR3 length: 16 amino acids. In germline, CDR1 is MGHRA, CDR2 YSYEKL. V was clipped by 0 bases and J by 6 bases, with 17 bases between them. This receptor was taken from an older woman in good health and CMV-seropositive. The V call is TRBV4-1, the J call TRBJ1-1; a possible D gene is TRBD1 (6 bases). Sequenced material: PBMCs. In nucleotides, the CDR3 is TGCGCCAGCAGCCAAGATTTGAACAGGGTGGGCGCTGAAGCTTTCTTT. Translated, it gives CASSQDLNRVGAEAFF.